This T cell receptor (beta chain) is from a study of shared clonotypes between healthy human individuals. Broader study findings: Naive subsets generally had larger estimated richness than memory subsets.

All participating donors were Caucasian adults from Nashville, Tennessee. CDR3 length: 15 residues. The V end was cut by 2 bases, the J end by 1 base, with 8 bases between. Germline lookup yields CDR1 SGHAT and CDR2 FQNNGV. Turning to this clone: What it binds is unknown.

This table comes from immunoSEQ multiplex PCR, and its TCRdb copy is limited to in-frame clones, with some not included. This sample yields 780,000 or so clones, of which approximately 72% are seen a single time; more than 1.5% belongs to the top ten. V is TRBV11-2 and J is TRBJ2-2, with D perhaps matching TRBD1 (6 bases). This sequence was found in a woman aged 25 to 39 in good health. Sample: memory CD4+ T cells sorted from blood. As for subset: CD45RA-negative fraction. As DNA, the CDR3 is TGTGCCAGCAGCTTACCGACAGGGAACACCGGGGAGCTGTTTTTT. It translates to CASSLPTGNTGELFF.